Here is one TCR beta chain with its context. Recruitment covered roughly 24 US areas and drew participants whose ages spanned about 18 to 100 years. The study counted Cohort 3 donors as recovered given two negative PCRs, clearance, or symptom resolution. This entry belongs to a study of blood T cell repertoires in COVID-19. Study in general: The cDNA or gDNA used as material had been derived from T cells, B-cell-depleted T cells, or PBMCs.

V gave up 6 bases and J gave up 2 bases; unmatched junction bases: 4. The CDR3 sequence is 14 residues long. The germline gives CDR1 SNHLY, CDR2 FYNNEI. Libraries were prepared by immunoSEQ multiplex PCR; TCRdb keeps only in-frame clonotypes and omits some of them. The table has about 260,000 clones, roughly 86% seen once. Sequences were obtained from PBMCs or T cells enriched from blood (not recorded which). The receptor's source is a woman in her forties or fifties who had recovered from COVID-19. The chain is built from TRBV2 and TRBJ1-1, with TRBD1 identical over 9 bases. CDR3 protein: CASREGQGNTEAFF. The CDR3 nucleotides are TGTGCCAGCAGGGAGGGACAGGGAAACACTGAAGCTTTCTTT.